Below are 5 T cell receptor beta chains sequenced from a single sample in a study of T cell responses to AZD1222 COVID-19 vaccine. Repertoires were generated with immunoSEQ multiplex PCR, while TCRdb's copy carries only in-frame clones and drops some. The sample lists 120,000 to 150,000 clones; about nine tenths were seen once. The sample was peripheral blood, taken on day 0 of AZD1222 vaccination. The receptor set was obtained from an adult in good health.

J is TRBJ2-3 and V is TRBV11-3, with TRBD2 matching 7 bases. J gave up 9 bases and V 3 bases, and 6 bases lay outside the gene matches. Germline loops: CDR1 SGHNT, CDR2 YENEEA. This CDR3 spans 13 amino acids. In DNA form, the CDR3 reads TGTGCCAGCAGCTTGTCGGGAGGCAGAACGCAGTATTTT. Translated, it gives CASSLSGGRTQYF. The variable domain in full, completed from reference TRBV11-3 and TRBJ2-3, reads EAGVVQSPRYKIIEKKQPVAFWCNPISGHNTLYWYLQNLGQGPELLIRYENEEAVDDSQLPKDRFSAERLKGVDSTLKIQPAELGDSAVYLCASSLSGGRTQYFGPGTRLTVL.

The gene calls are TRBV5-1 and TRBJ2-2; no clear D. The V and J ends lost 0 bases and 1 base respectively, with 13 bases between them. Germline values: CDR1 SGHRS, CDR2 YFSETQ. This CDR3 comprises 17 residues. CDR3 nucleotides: TGCGCCAGCAGCTTGGGATTGGACCACTTGAACACCGGGGAGCTGTTTTTT. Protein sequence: CASSLGLDHLNTGELFF.

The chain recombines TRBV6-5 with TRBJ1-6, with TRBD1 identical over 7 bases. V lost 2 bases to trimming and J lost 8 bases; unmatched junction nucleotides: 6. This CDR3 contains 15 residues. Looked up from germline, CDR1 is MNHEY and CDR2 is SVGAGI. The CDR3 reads CASSYRAGTDSPLHF. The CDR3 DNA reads TGTGCCAGCAGTTACAGGGCAGGGACAGATTCACCCCTCCACTTT.

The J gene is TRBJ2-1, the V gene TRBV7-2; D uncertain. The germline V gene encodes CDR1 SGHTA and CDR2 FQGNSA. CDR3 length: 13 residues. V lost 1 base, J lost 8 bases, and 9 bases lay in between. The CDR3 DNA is TGTGCCAGCAGCTTAGGGATAGTCGATGAGCAGTTCTTC. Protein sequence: CASSLGIVDEQFF.

The CDR3 reads CASSLMTGRNTEAFF. CDR3 DNA sequence: TGTGCCAGTAGTCTCATGACAGGGCGGAACACTGAAGCTTTCTTT. V and J are TRBV19 and TRBJ1-1, with 7 bases lining up with TRBD1. Trimming took 5 bases from V and 1 from J; bases not matched to a gene: 7. The CDR3 has 15 residues. Germline CDR1 and CDR2: LNHDA and SQIVND (reference sequence).